Below are 26 T cell receptor beta chains sequenced from a single sample in a study of shared clonotypes between healthy human individuals. The data were produced by immunoSEQ multiplex PCR, yet TCRdb's version contains in-frame clones alone and is incomplete. The sample holds about 980,000 clones, around 80% seen once. Material for sequencing was memory CD4+ T cells sorted from blood. As for subset: CD45RA-negative fraction. The receptors originated from a man between 18 and 35 years old in good health.

The gene calls are TRBV7-9 and TRBJ2-2, with D possibly being TRBD1 (6 bases). The CDR3 is made up of 14 amino acids. Trimming removed 6 bases at V and 3 bases at J, with 11 bases between. Looked up from germline, CDR1 is SEHNR and CDR2 is FQNEAQ (reference sequence). DNA of the CDR3: TGTGCCAGCAGTTACAGGGAGTACACCGGGGAGCTGTTTTTT. Encoded protein: CASSYREYTGELFF.

The chain recombines TRBV15 with TRBJ1-1, with unresolved D. V shed 0 bases and J shed 11 bases, with 10 bases lying between them. This CDR3 contains 12 residues. The germline gives CDR1 LNHNV, CDR2 YYDKDF (reference sequence). The CDR3 DNA sequence: TGTGCCACCAGCAGAGAAAAAGGGCCGGCTTTCTTT. This sequence encodes CATSREKGPAFF.

This chain links TRBV28 with TRBJ1-3; possibly TRBD1 for D (6 bases). The CDR3 runs to 16 residues. V was pared by 2 bases and J by 4 bases, with 15 bases between. From germline, CDR1 is MDHEN and CDR2 SYDVKM. CDR3 nucleotide sequence: TGTGCCAGCAGTTTAGTGTCCGGGGGCGTCGGAAACACCATATATTTT. Residues: CASSLVSGGVGNTIYF.

The V and J genes are TRBV4-1 and TRBJ2-7, with D perhaps matching TRBD2 (6 bases). CDR1 is MGHRA, CDR2 YSYEKL, per germline. The CDR3 is made up of 15 amino acids. Trimming removed 1 base from V and 2 bases from J, with 12 bases in between. The CDR3: CASSQGPSETYEQYF. DNA for the CDR3: TGCGCCAGCAGCCAAGGTCCTAGCGAGACCTACGAGCAGTACTTC.

Only a few counts were recorded for this clone. This chain joins TRBV4-1 and TRBJ1-2; D not certain. This CDR3 contains 13 residues. V was clipped by 4 bases and J by 6 bases, with 12 bases between them. Germline V CDR1 and CDR2: MGHRA, YSYEKL. CDR3 protein: CASSRVELDGYTF. In DNA, the CDR3 is TGCGCCAGCAGCCGGGTGGAATTGGATGGCTACACCTTC.

V usage is TRBV2 and J usage is TRBJ2-2; D gene unclear. Per the germline V gene, CDR1 is SNHLY and CDR2 is FYNNEI. The CDR3 is made up of 15 amino acids. The V and J ends lost 4 bases and 4 bases respectively, with 13 bases between them. The DNA of the CDR3 is TGTGCCAGCAGTGGGGCTCATTTTGGCACCGGGGAGCTGTTTTTT. Translating gives CASSGAHFGTGELFF.

This sequence joins TRBV23-1 and TRBJ2-1; possible D gene TRBD2, 6 bases. TRBV23-1 is noted as an ORF with a role that remains uncertain. The V gene lost 9 bases and the J gene lost 0 bases, with 12 bases spanning the gap. This CDR3 is 14 amino acids long. CDR3 sequence: CASSGTASYNEQFF. As DNA, the CDR3 is TGCGCCAGTTCCGGGACTGCCTCCTACAATGAGCAGTTCTTC.

The chain is built from TRBV10-1 and TRBJ2-1; D is uncertain. V shed 3 bases and J shed 6 bases, with 12 bases lying between them. Germline V gene sequence: CDR1 WNHNN, CDR2 SYGVQD (reference sequence). The CDR3 runs to 14 residues. The CDR3 loop is CASSDSYLPNEQFF. The CDR3 region has the DNA TGCGCCAGCAGTGATTCCTACCTACCCAATGAGCAGTTCTTC.

Many counts were recorded for this clone. The chain couples TRBV4-1 to TRBJ2-5; 8 nucleotides align to TRBD1. The CDR3 has 15 residues. Germline CDR1 MGHRA, CDR2 YSYEKL. V was pared by 4 bases and J by 5 bases, with 9 bases of the junction left unmatched. The CDR3: CASSPQTGEWETQYF. In DNA, the CDR3 is TGCGCCAGCAGCCCACAGACAGGGGAGTGGGAGACCCAGTACTTC.

This clone was observed a few times. At one end the junction does not follow the germline gene, possibly because of a read error. The J gene is TRBJ2-5, the V gene TRBV28; D not resolved. The CDR3 runs 12 residues. The germline V gene encodes CDR1 MDHEN and CDR2 SYDVKM. The CDR3 DNA is TGTGCCAGCAGTTTACTAAGAGAGGCCCAGTACTTC. Protein sequence: CASSLLREAQYF.

The chain has TRBV7-8 and TRBJ2-4; D is possibly TRBD1 or TRBD2 (6 bases each). The CDR3 is 16 amino acids. The V and J ends lost 5 bases and 7 bases respectively, with 21 bases between them. The germline gives CDR1 SGHVS, CDR2 FQNEAQ. The CDR3 DNA sequence: TGTGCCAGCAGCCCAATGGACAGCGGGCAGGCGAACATTCAGTACTTC. Protein sequence: CASSPMDSGQANIQYF.

On this clone: It may be a read error: a sequence one base away is much more abundant. The gene calls are TRBV4-2 and TRBJ1-3, with unresolved D. Germline-derived CDR1 and CDR2 are LGHNA and YNFKEQ. The CDR3 sequence is 14 residues long. V lost 1 base, J lost 0 bases, and 4 bases lay in between. The CDR3 sequence: CASSQASSGNTIYF. CDR3 DNA: TGTGCCAGCAGCCAAGCCAGCTCTGGAAACACCATATATTTT.

This clone was counted a few times. This rearrangement joins TRBV14 to TRBJ1-1; weak D call: TRBD1 (6 bases). Per germline, CDR1 SGHDN and CDR2 FVKESK. Trimming shortened V by 1 base and J by 2 bases, and 14 bases separated the two germline ends. This CDR3 contains 16 residues. The DNA of the CDR3 is TGTGCCAGCAGCCAAGTGGTCCCGGGGGCCAACACTGAAGCTTTCTTT. As protein: CASSQVVPGANTEAFF.

The chain joins TRBV6-6 to TRBJ1-2; TRBD1 aligns across 7 bases. V shed 10 bases and J 0 bases; nucleotides not matched to a gene: 8. The CDR3 has 14 residues. The germline CDR1 and CDR2 sequences are MNHNY and SVGAGI (reference sequence). The CDR3 nucleotides read TGTGCCACCGAGGGGACAGCTCCTAACTATGGCTACACCTTC. Its protein product is CATEGTAPNYGYTF.

The chain has TRBV15 and TRBJ2-1; tentatively, D is TRBD1 (6 bases). The CDR3 runs to 14 residues. The ends were cut back, 5 bases at V and 2 bases at J, with 10 bases in the middle. Looked up from germline, CDR1 is LNHNV and CDR2 is YYDKDF (reference sequence). The CDR3 nucleotides read TGTGCCACCAGCTCCCGACAGGCCTACAATGAGCAGTTCTTC. Translating it yields CATSSRQAYNEQFF. The complete variable domain, with remaining parts taken from reference TRBV15 and TRBJ2-1, reads DAMVIQNPRYQVTQFGKPVTLSCSQTLNHNVMYWYQQKSSQAPKLLFHYYDKDFNNEADTPDNFQSRRPNTSFCFLDIRSPGLGDTAMYLCATSSRQAYNEQFFGPGTRLTVL.

This chain uses TRBV18 with TRBJ1-5; a weak D match, TRBD1 (5 bases). V shed 5 bases and J shed 3 bases, with 8 bases lying between them. Germline-derived CDR1 and CDR2 are KGHSH and LQKENI. There are 13 residues in the CDR3. CDR3 bases: TGTGCCAGCTCAGTGGACATCAATCAGCCCCAGCATTTT. Translating it yields CASSVDINQPQHF.

The rearrangement uses TRBV27 and TRBJ2-1; tentative D call: TRBD2 (7 bases). The CDR3 spans 16 residues. In germline, CDR1 is MNHEY, CDR2 SMNVEV (reference sequence). Deletions cut 6 bases from V and 4 bases from J, with 19 bases between. This chain's CDR3 is CASRGGSGQIYNEQFF. For the CDR3, the DNA is TGTGCCAGCAGGGGAGGGTCGGGACAAATATACAATGAGCAGTTCTTC.

The V and J genes are TRBV5-1 and TRBJ2-7; D not certain. CDR3 length: 13 residues. CDR1 SGHRS and CDR2 YFSETQ come from the germline V gene. V lost 1 base and J lost 1, with 6 bases in between. The CDR3 sequence is CASSLFQSYEQYF. The CDR3 DNA follows: TGCGCCAGCAGCTTGTTTCAGTCCTACGAGCAGTACTTC.

The rearrangement joins TRBV7-9 to TRBJ1-2; 7 positions agree with TRBD1. The CDR3 consists of 16 residues. Germline CDR1 is SEHNR and CDR2 is FQNEAQ (reference sequence). Trimming at V came to 7 bases and at J to 8 bases, leaving 19 bases not matched to a gene. For the CDR3, the DNA is TGTGCCAGCACCTTCTTAACAGGGGACAGTGGCCGAGGCTACACCTTC. Its translation is CASTFLTGDSGRGYTF.

The sample holds many counts of this clone. The sample contains more than one DNA sequence encoding this CDR3. This chain connects TRBV2 to TRBJ2-3; no firm D call. CDR3 length: 11 amino acids. Germline V lookup: CDR1 SNHLY, CDR2 FYNNEI. Trimming removed 0 bases from V and 5 bases from J, with 0 bases in between. The CDR3 DNA reads TGTGCCAGCAGTGAAGCAGATACGCAGTATTTT. This codes for CASSEADTQYF. The variable domain in full, with the rest retrieved from reference TRBV2 and TRBJ2-3, is EPEVTQTPSHQVTQMGQEVILRCVPISNHLYFYWYRQILGQKVEFLVSFYNNEISEKSEIFDDQFSVERPDGSNFTLKIRSTKLEDSAMYFCASSEADTQYFGPGTRLTVL.

This clone showed up just once. The chain links TRBV5-1 to TRBJ1-6, with no clear D. V was trimmed by 0 bases and J by 3 bases, leaving 13 bases between them. Looked up from germline, CDR1 is SGHRS and CDR2 is YFSETQ. This CDR3 is 17 amino acids long. In nucleotides, the CDR3 is TGCGCCAGCAGCTTGGACGACGGAAGATTCTATAATTCACCCCTCCACTTT. Protein product: CASSLDDGRFYNSPLHF.

V and J are TRBV4-1 and TRBJ1-4; D possibly corresponds to TRBD1 (5 bases). Germline lookup yields CDR1 MGHRA and CDR2 YSYEKL. V lost 0 bases to trimming and J lost 8 bases, with 7 bases between them. CDR3 length equals 13 residues. The CDR3 sequence: CASSQDEGEKLFF. CDR3 DNA sequence: TGCGCCAGCAGCCAAGATGAGGGGGAAAAACTGTTTTTT.

The chain couples TRBV4-3 to TRBJ2-1, with D tentatively TRBD1 (6 bases). Deletions cut 1 base from V and 7 bases from J, with 11 bases between. CDR3 size: 14 residues. Germline V CDR1 and CDR2: LGHNA, YSLEER. The CDR3 loop reads CASSQGTGKNEQFF. In nucleotides, the CDR3 is TGCGCCAGCAGCCAAGGCACAGGGAAGAATGAGCAGTTCTTC.

V gene TRBV30 combines with J gene TRBJ1-1, with 8 bases that match TRBD1. In germline, CDR1 is GTSNPN, CDR2 SVGIG (reference sequence). The CDR3 length is 13 residues. The junction had 2 bases not matched to a gene; V was cut back by 4 bases and J by 1 base. CDR3 in DNA: TGTGCCTGGAACAGGGGGGGGAACACTGAAGCTTTCTTT. It specifies CAWNRGGNTEAFF. The full variable domain, its missing parts supplied by reference TRBV30 and TRBJ1-1, is SQTIHQWPATLVQPVGSPLSLECTVEGTSNPNLYWYRQAAGRGLQLLFYSVGIGQISSEVPQNLSASRPQDRQFILSSKKLLLSDSGFYLCAWNRGGNTEAFFGQGTRLTVV.

J is TRBJ2-1 and V is TRBV4-3; unclear D gene. V shed 0 bases and J shed 3 bases, with 9 bases lying between them. The CDR3 is 15 residues long. In germline, CDR1 is LGHNA, CDR2 YSLEER. The CDR3 region is CASSQEGRFYNEQFF. As DNA, the CDR3 is TGCGCCAGCAGCCAAGAAGGCAGGTTCTACAATGAGCAGTTCTTC.

This sequence joins TRBV5-6 and TRBJ1-2, with no clear D. The CDR3 consists of 12 residues. The V gene's germline CDR1 is SGHDT and CDR2 YYEEEE. V gave up 4 bases and J gave up 10 bases, with 14 bases separating them. CDR3 DNA: TGTGCCAGCAGCCTTGGACCGCCCCCCTACACCTTC. Its translation is CASSLGPPPYTF.